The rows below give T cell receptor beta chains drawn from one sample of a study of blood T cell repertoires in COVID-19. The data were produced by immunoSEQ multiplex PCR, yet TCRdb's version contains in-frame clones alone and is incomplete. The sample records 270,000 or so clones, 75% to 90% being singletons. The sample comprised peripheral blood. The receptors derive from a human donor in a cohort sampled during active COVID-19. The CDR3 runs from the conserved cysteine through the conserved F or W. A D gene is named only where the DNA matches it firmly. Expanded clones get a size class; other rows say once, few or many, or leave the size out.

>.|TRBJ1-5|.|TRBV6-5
CASSLGLNQPQHF
TGTGCCAGCAGTTTAGGACTCAATCAGCCCCAGCATTTT
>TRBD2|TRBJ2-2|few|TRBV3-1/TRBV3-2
CASSHRLAGGAGSTGELFF
TGTGCCAGCAGCCACCGACTAGCGGGGGGCGCTGGTTCAACCGGGGAGCTGTTTTTT
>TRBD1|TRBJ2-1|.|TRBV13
CASSYTTGVNEQFF
TGTGCCAGCAGCTACACGACAGGGGTCAATGAGCAGTTCTTC
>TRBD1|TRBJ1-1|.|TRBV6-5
CASSPTGWTEAFF
TGTGCCAGCAGCCCGACAGGGTGGACTGAAGCTTTCTTT
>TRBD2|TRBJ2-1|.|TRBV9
CASSSTSGHNEQFF
TGTGCCAGCAGCTCGACTAGCGGGCACAATGAGCAGTTCTTC
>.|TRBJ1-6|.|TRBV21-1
CASSKLTGQGQRGNDSYNSPLHF
TGTGCCAGCAGCAAACTGACTGGACAGGGACAACGGGGTAATGATTCCTATAATTCACCCCTCCACTTT
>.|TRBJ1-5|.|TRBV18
CASSRNRDNQPQHF
TGTGCCAGCTCCCGAAACAGGGACAATCAGCCCCAGCATTTT
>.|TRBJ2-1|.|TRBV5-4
CASSLGGGSFGEQFF
TGTGCCAGCAGCTTGGGGGGAGGAAGTTTTGGTGAGCAGTTCTTC
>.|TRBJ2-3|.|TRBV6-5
CASSGERTDTQYF
TGTGCCAGCAGCGGCGAGAGGACAGATACGCAGTATTTT
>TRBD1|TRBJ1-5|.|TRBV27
CASSRDRGRNQPQHF
TGTGCCAGCAGTCGGGACAGGGGGCGCAATCAGCCCCAGCATTTT
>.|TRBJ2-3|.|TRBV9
CASSVAEVTSTDTQYF
TGTGCCAGCAGCGTAGCTGAAGTAACTAGCACAGATACGCAGTATTTT
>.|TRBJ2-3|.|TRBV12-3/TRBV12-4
CASSLRATDTQYF
TGTGCCAGCAGTTTAAGAGCGACAGATACGCAGTATTTT
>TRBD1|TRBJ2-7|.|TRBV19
CASSSGQGYEQYF
TGTGCCAGTAGTTCGGGACAGGGTTACGAGCAGTACTTC
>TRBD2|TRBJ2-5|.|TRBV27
CASKGGLEVETQYF
TGTGCCAGCAAAGGGGGACTAGAGGTAGAGACCCAGTACTTC
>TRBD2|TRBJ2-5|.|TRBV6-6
CASSMTSGIKETQYF
TGTGCCAGCAGTATGACTAGCGGGATTAAAGAGACCCAGTACTTC
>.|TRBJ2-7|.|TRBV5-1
CASSLADKGEQYF
TGCGCCAGCAGCTTGGCCGATAAGGGGGAGCAGTACTTC
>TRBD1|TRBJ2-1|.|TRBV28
CASSFLDREQYNEQFF
TGTGCCAGCAGTTTCCTTGACAGGGAACAGTACAATGAGCAGTTCTTC
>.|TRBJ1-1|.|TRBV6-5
CASSYSGVNTEAFF
TGTGCCAGCAGTTACTCCGGGGTAAACACTGAAGCTTTCTTT
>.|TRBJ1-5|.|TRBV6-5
CASSYVAVNQPQHF
TGTGCCAGCAGTTACGTGGCAGTAAATCAGCCCCAGCATTTT
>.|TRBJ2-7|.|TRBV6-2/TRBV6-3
CASSYPLATYEQYF
TGTGCCAGCAGTTACCCGCTAGCGACTTACGAGCAGTACTTC
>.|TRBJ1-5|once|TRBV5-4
CASSFDRNQPQHF
TGTGCCAGCAGCTTCGACAGAAATCAGCCCCAGCATTTT
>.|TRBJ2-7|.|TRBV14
CASSQVGRYQYF
TGTGCCAGCAGCCAAGTAGGGAGGTATCAGTACTTC
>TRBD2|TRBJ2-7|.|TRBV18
CASSPAGGTSYEQYF
TGTGCCAGCTCACCAGCGGGGGGGACCTCCTACGAGCAGTACTTC
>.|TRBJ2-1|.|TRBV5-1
CASSEVVAVYEQFF
TGCGCCAGCAGCGAGGTGGTAGCTGTATATGAGCAGTTCTTC
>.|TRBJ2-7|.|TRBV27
CASSFRAGDPYEQYF
TGTGCCAGCAGTTTTAGGGCAGGGGATCCCTACGAGCAGTACTTC
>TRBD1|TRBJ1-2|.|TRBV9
CASSIHRDRAPYGYTF
TGTGCCAGCAGCATACACCGGGACAGAGCACCGTATGGCTACACCTTC
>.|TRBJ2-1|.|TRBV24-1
CATSDRLSSYNEQFF
TGTGCCACCAGCGACAGGCTAAGCTCCTACAATGAGCAGTTCTTC
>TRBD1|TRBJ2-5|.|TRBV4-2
CASSQDPVSPGQRQETQYF
TGTGCCAGCAGCCAAGATCCCGTCTCTCCGGGACAGCGCCAAGAGACCCAGTACTTC
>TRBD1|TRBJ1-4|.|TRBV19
CASRRAKRTGRDEKLFF
TGTGCCAGTAGGAGAGCCAAACGGACAGGGCGAGATGAAAAACTGTTTTTT
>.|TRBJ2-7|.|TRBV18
CASSGQSYEQYF
TGTGCCAGCTCAGGACAGAGCTACGAGCAGTACTTC
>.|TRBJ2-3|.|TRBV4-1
CASSQLDLIAADTQYF
TGCGCCAGCAGCCAATTGGACTTAATTGCGGCAGATACGCAGTATTTT
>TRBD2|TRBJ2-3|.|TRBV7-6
CASSFLAGGTTDTQYF
TGTGCCAGCAGCTTCCTAGCGGGGGGGACCACAGATACGCAGTATTTT
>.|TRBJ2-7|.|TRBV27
CASSTLPATGANEQYF
TGTGCCAGCAGTACACTGCCGGCCACAGGAGCGAACGAGCAGTACTTC
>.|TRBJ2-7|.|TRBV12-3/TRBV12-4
CASSFREVYEQYF
TGTGCCAGCAGTTTCAGGGAGGTCTACGAGCAGTACTTC
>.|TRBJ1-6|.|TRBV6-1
CASSDVAPLHF
TGTGCCAGCAGTGACGTTGCGCCCCTCCACTTT
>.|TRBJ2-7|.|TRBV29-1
CSVPGRGSYEQYF
TGCAGCGTACCGGGACGGGGGTCCTACGAGCAGTACTTC
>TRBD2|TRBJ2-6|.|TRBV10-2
CATNPTSGTGGANVLTF
TGCGCCACCAACCCGACTAGCGGTACGGGCGGGGCCAACGTCCTGACTTTC
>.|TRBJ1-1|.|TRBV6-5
CASSPTGYTEAFF
TGTGCCAGCAGCCCAACAGGTTACACTGAAGCTTTCTTT
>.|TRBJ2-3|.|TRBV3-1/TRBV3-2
CASSQGTGSHHDTQYF
TGTGCCAGCAGCCAGGGCACAGGGAGCCACCACGATACGCAGTATTTT
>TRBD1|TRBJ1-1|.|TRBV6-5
CASSRPQGGTAFF
TGTGCCAGCAGTCGCCCTCAGGGGGGTACAGCTTTCTTT
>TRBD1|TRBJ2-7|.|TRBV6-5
CASNPGQGPYEQYF
TGTGCCAGCAACCCGGGACAGGGACCCTACGAGCAGTACTTC
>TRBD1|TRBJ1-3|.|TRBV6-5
CASSRDRVLNTIYF
TGTGCCAGCAGCCGGGACAGGGTCCTCAACACCATATATTTT
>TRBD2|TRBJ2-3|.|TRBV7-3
CASSLKGLASGAASTDTQYF
TGTGCCAGCAGCTTAAAGGGGCTGGCTAGCGGGGCCGCTAGCACAGATACGCAGTATTTT
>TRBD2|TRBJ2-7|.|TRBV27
CASSLSQRGYEQYF
TGTGCCAGCAGTTTATCTCAGCGGGGGTACGAGCAGTACTTC
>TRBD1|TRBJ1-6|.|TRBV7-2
CASSLAAGTGNSPLHF
TGTGCCAGCAGCTTAGCTGCAGGGACAGGGAATTCACCCCTCCACTTT
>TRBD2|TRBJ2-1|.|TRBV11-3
CASSPLSGLASYNEQFF
TGTGCCAGCAGCCCCCTCTCTGGACTAGCGTCCTACAATGAGCAGTTCTTC
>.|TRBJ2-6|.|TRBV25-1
CASTTPLWAHSGANVLTF
TGTGCCAGCACCACCCCCCTCTGGGCACACTCTGGGGCCAACGTCCTGACTTTC
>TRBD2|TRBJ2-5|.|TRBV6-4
CASVGVAGLQETQYF
TGTGCCAGCGTAGGGGTAGCGGGGCTCCAAGAGACCCAGTACTTC
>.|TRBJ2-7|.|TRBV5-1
CASSSSPGHIYEQYF
TGCGCCAGCAGCTCCTCCCCGGGACATATCTACGAGCAGTACTTC
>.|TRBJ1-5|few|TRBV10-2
CASSARSRQPQHF
TGCGCCAGCAGTGCCCGATCGAGACAGCCCCAGCATTTT
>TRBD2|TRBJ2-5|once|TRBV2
CASMPSGTRQETQYF
TGTGCCAGCATGCCTAGCGGGACACGCCAAGAGACCCAGTACTTC
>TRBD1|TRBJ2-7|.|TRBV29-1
CSVEGINPGQLYEQYF
TGCAGCGTTGAAGGTATAAACCCGGGACAGCTCTACGAGCAGTACTTC
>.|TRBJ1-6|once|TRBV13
CASSQDRSSYNSPLHF
TGTGCCAGCAGCCAAGACCGGAGCTCCTATAATTCACCCCTCCACTTT